Detailed here is one T cell receptor beta chain. This sample is drawn from a study of blood T cell repertoires in COVID-19. For the study at large: COVID-19 samples, acute and convalescent, were from the United States, Italy and Spain. Nucleic acid was either cDNA or gDNA, and it came from T cells, B-cell-depleted T cells, or PBMCs.

As processed by the authors: Amplified reference gene primers provided the basis for estimating nucleated cell counts. TCRdb's copy holds only in-frame clones and misses some; the assay was immunoSEQ multiplex PCR. The V and J calls and clone size were taken over from that table, and D and trimming were inferred from the DNA. The sample includes fewer than 400,000 clones, about 85% seen only once; the top ten take roughly 3.4%. Trimming left V 1 base short and J 6 bases short, with 6 bases between. This CDR3 has 12 residues. Germline CDR1 is LNHDA and CDR2 is SQIVND (reference sequence). The sequence was obtained from a woman between 18 and 29 years old with acute or convalescent COVID-19. This chain links TRBV19 with TRBJ1-1; D remains unclear. Sequenced sample: peripheral blood. CDR3 residues: CASSIGAAEAFF. The DNA of the CDR3 is TGTGCCAGTAGTATAGGAGCCGCTGAAGCTTTCTTT. Full variable domain (rest looked up from reference TRBV19 and TRBJ1-1): DGGITQSPKYLFRKEGQNVTLSCEQNLNHDAMYWYRQDPGQGLRLIYYSQIVNDFQKGDIAEGYSVSREKKESFPLTVTSAQKNPTAFYLCASSIGAAEAFFGQGTRLTVV.